The 17 T cell receptor beta chains below were found in one sample sequenced in a study of technical replicates of blood from a handful of donors. Produced via immunoSEQ multiplex PCR; TCRdb's table is partial and in-frame only. The table includes approximately 87,000 clones, 85% to 95% detected once. The sequencing input was T cells isolated from PBMCs. The origin of the receptors is a human donor in good health.

The chain has TRBV19 and TRBJ1-4; 7 bases align to TRBD1. Germline CDR1 LNHDA, CDR2 SQIVND (reference sequence). V dropped 5 bases and J dropped 8; count of bases not matched to a gene: 5. This CDR3 has 13 residues. CDR3 DNA sequence: TGTGCCAGTAGTCTATGGGGACAGGAAAAACTGTTTTTT. This codes for CASSLWGQEKLFF.

The rearrangement links TRBV29-1 to TRBJ1-1; TRBD1 might be the D (5 bases). Trimming took 2 bases from V and 0 from J, leaving 7 bases between them. The CDR3 extends over 13 amino acids. Germline V gives CDR1 SQVTM, CDR2 ANQGSEA. CDR3 sequence: CSVEKGMNTEAFF. As DNA, the CDR3 is TGCAGCGTTGAAAAGGGGATGAACACTGAAGCTTTCTTT.

This clone was detected once. The rearrangement uses TRBV7-8 and TRBJ2-7; 12 bases map to TRBD2. There are 17 residues in the CDR3. CDR1 and CDR2 (germline): SGHVS, FQNEAQ. With 4 bases clipped from V and 5 bases from J, the junction kept 12 bases outside the gene matches. The CDR3 DNA is TGTGCCAGCAGCTCGGCTCCCCTGACTAGCGGGAGCCACGAGCAGTACTTC. It encodes CASSSAPLTSGSHEQYF. The full variable domain, rest sourced from reference TRBV7-8 and TRBJ2-7, is GAGVSQSPRYKVAKRGQDVALRCDPISGHVSLFWYQQALGQGPEFLTYFQNEAQLDKSGLPSDRFFAERPEGSVSTLKIQRTQQEDSAVYLCASSSAPLTSGSHEQYFGPGTRLTVT.

The chain employs TRBV2 and TRBJ2-3; D gene ambiguous. CDR1 and CDR2 from the germline V gene are SNHLY and FYNNEI. V was clipped by 7 bases and J by 5 bases, with 10 bases between them. The CDR3 sequence is 12 residues long. CDR3 DNA: TGTGCCAGCATCGCAGATTTAGATACGCAGTATTTT. Residues: CASIADLDTQYF.

Remarks on this clone: The same CDR3 also results from other DNA sequences found in this sample. The chain recombines TRBV27 with TRBJ2-7; a weak D match, TRBD2 (5 bases). CDR1 and CDR2 from the germline V gene are MNHEY and SMNVEV (reference sequence). With 3 bases removed from V and 3 bases from J, the gap between germline ends came to 12 bases. The CDR3 has 14 amino acids. The CDR3 spells CASSFAGGGYEQYF. The CDR3 DNA is TGTGCCAGCAGTTTCGCGGGTGGAGGCTACGAGCAGTACTTC.

This rearrangement joins TRBV30 to TRBJ1-2; 9 bases line up with TRBD1. The CDR3 extends over 13 amino acids. Germline V CDR1 and CDR2: GTSNPN, SVGIG (reference sequence). J was trimmed by 4 bases and V by 4 bases; bases with no gene match: 4. Here the CDR3 DNA reads TGTGCCTGGATCGCGGACAGGGGCTATGGCTACACCTTC. It specifies CAWIADRGYGYTF.

The chain uses TRBV7-2 and TRBJ2-3, with TRBD2 matching 16 bases. J gave up 0 bases and V 2 bases, and 2 bases lay outside the gene matches. The V gene's germline CDR1 is SGHTA and CDR2 FQGNSA. The CDR3 is 18 residues long. The CDR3, as DNA: TGTGCCAGCAGCTTAAGGGGACTAGCGGGAGGGAGCACAGATACGCAGTATTTT. This gives the protein CASSLRGLAGGSTDTQYF.

The genes are TRBV9 and TRBJ2-7; 11 nucleotides agree with TRBD2. Germline CDR1 reads SGDLS; CDR2 reads YYNGEE. V shed 3 bases and J 6 bases; nucleotides not matched to a gene: 11. CDR3 size: 16 residues. CDR3 sequence: CASSASSGRASGEQYF. Here the CDR3 DNA reads TGTGCCAGCAGCGCCAGTAGCGGGAGGGCCTCAGGCGAGCAGTACTTC.

This chain uses TRBV11-2 with TRBJ1-2, with D perhaps matching TRBD1 (5 bases). V was clipped by 4 bases and J by 7 bases, with 13 bases between them. The CDR3 has 13 residues. Per germline, CDR1 SGHAT and CDR2 FQNNGV. The CDR3 protein is CASSYVDRSGYTF. The CDR3 DNA is TGTGCCAGCAGCTATGTTGACAGATCTGGCTACACCTTC.

The genes are TRBV28 and TRBJ2-2; tentatively, D is TRBD2 (6 bases). The germline gives CDR1 MDHEN, CDR2 SYDVKM. The CDR3 loop spans 12 amino acids. Between the trimmed V and J ends, which lost 10 bases and 8 bases, there was a span of 14 bases. The CDR3 reads CATLASGGELFF. The CDR3 DNA reads TGTGCCACCCTAGCGAGCGGGGGGGAGCTGTTTTTT. Drawing the rest from reference TRBV28 and TRBJ2-2, the complete variable domain is DVKVTQSSRYLVKRTGEKVFLECVQDMDHENMFWYRQDPGLGLRLIYFSYDVKMKEKGDIPEGYSVSREKKERFSLILESASTNQTSMYLCATLASGGELFFGEGSRLTVL.

This chain connects TRBV28 to TRBJ1-3; 9 bases fit TRBD1. There are 15 residues in the CDR3. Trimming cost V 5 bases and J 1 base; bases outside gene matches: 3. In germline, CDR1 is MDHEN, CDR2 SYDVKM. The CDR3 spells CASSGQGRSGNTIYF. The CDR3 nucleotides are TGTGCCAGCAGTGGACAGGGGCGATCTGGAAACACCATATATTTT.

Details on this clone: Different DNA sequences within this sample yield the same CDR3. This chain uses TRBV4-1 with TRBJ2-7; 9 nucleotides align to TRBD2. V trimming: 6 bases; J trimming: 2 bases; junction bases outside the gene matches: 5. This CDR3 is built from 14 residues. Germline CDR1 MGHRA, CDR2 YSYEKL. The CDR3 here is CASSLTSGTYEQYF. The CDR3 bases are TGCGCCAGCAGTCTGACTAGCGGCACCTACGAGCAGTACTTC.

The CDR3 bases are TGTGCCAGCTTAGCGGGAGTACGAACCGGGGAGCTGTTTTTT. Encoded protein: CASLAGVRTGELFF. The genes are TRBV19 and TRBJ2-2; 9 positions match TRBD2. The CDR3 runs to 14 residues. V lost 9 bases, J lost 5 bases, and 7 bases stayed unmatched. Germline CDR1 LNHDA, CDR2 SQIVND (reference sequence).

The chain employs TRBV6-6 and TRBJ2-7, with 9 bases fitting TRBD2. Losses at the gene ends were 6 bases for V and 5 bases for J; bases not matched to a gene: 8. The length of the CDR3 is 14 residues. CDR1 MNHNY and CDR2 SVGAGI come from the germline V gene (reference sequence). The CDR3 coding sequence is TGTGCCAGCAGCTATAATAGCGGGAGCGACGAGCAGTACTTC. Translation gives CASSYNSGSDEQYF.

J is TRBJ2-3 and V is TRBV6-5; 7 nucleotides match TRBD2. V lost 8 bases and J lost 6; bases outside the gene matches: 8. CDR3 length equals 13 residues. Per the germline V gene, CDR1 is MNHEY and CDR2 is SVGAGI. The CDR3 DNA is TGTGCCAGCTCCGGGACTAATTCGGATACGCAGTATTTT. Translated, it gives CASSGTNSDTQYF.

CDR3 DNA sequence: TGTGCCAGCAGCTCATGGACTAGCACAGCCTACGAGCAGTACTTC. Its protein is CASSSWTSTAYEQYF. The chain combines TRBV7-8 with TRBJ2-7, with 8 bases matching TRBD2. The junction had 7 bases not matched to a gene; V was cut back by 4 bases and J by 2 bases. The V gene's germline CDR1 is SGHVS and CDR2 FQNEAQ. This CDR3 is 15 amino acids long.

CDR3: CASQAPNYGYTF. CDR3 coding DNA: TGTGCCTCTCAGGCCCCAAACTATGGCTACACCTTC. The chain is built from TRBV28 and TRBJ1-2; D is undetermined. This CDR3 has 12 residues. Deletions cut 11 bases from V and 2 bases from J, with 12 bases between. Germline CDR1 MDHEN, CDR2 SYDVKM.